This record looks at one T cell receptor (beta chain) sequence and its context. Its antigen is undetermined. The data originate from a study of cytomegalovirus exposure and HLA in healthy donors. Regarding the study as a whole: The later analysis indicated that the majority of CMV-associated TCR beta chains appeared HLA-restricted. Earlier analysis looked at TCR beta V segments, and most were productive about 87% or about 30% of the time.

With 60 Vbeta and 13 Jbeta primers, the PCR was carried out. This table comes from immunoSEQ multiplex PCR, and its TCRdb copy is limited to in-frame clones, with some not included. The data show about 190,000 clones, with almost 75% seen just once and less than 4% held by the top ten. The source material was PBMCs. The clonotype originates from a woman aged 25 to 39 in good health and CMV-seropositive.

In DNA form, the CDR3 reads TGCGCCAGCAGCCAAATCGGCAGGGGGTTTCTTAACACTGAAGCTTTCTTT. Its translation: CASSQIGRGFLNTEAFF. The rearrangement joins TRBV4-1 to TRBJ1-1; 7 bases line up with TRBD1. Germline assignment: CDR1 MGHRA and CDR2 YSYEKL. The CDR3 runs to 17 residues. The trim removed 2 bases at V and 2 bases at J, leaving 11 bases unmatched.